Below, 2 T cell receptor beta chains from the same sample are listed, as sequenced in a study of blood T cell repertoires in COVID-19. The data were produced by immunoSEQ multiplex PCR, yet TCRdb's version contains in-frame clones alone and is incomplete. Of around 250,000 clones in the sample, more than 85% were seen once. Sequences were obtained from PBMCs or T cells enriched from blood (not recorded which). Receptors were obtained from a woman aged 45-60 years who had recovered from COVID-19.

V and J are TRBV30 and TRBJ2-7; TRBD1 might be the D (8 bases). In germline, CDR1 is GTSNPN, CDR2 SVGIG (reference sequence). The CDR3 consists of 12 residues. V was trimmed by 0 bases and J by 9 bases, leaving 12 bases between them. This CDR3 reads CAWSVQGGLQYF. The CDR3 DNA reads as TGTGCCTGGAGTGTACAGGGGGGGTTGCAGTACTTC.

A note on this clone: It may be a read error: a sequence one base away is much more abundant. The chain couples TRBV3-1 (or the pseudogene TRBV3-2) to TRBJ1-1; D is undetermined. The CDR3 has 13 residues. Trimming pared 0 bases from V and 1 base from J, leaving 3 bases between. Germline V CDR1 and CDR2: LGHDT, YNNKEL (reference sequence). The CDR3 region is CASSQDWNTEAFF. The DNA for the CDR3 is TGTGCCAGCAGCCAAGACTGGAACACTGAAGCTTTCTTT.